This T cell receptor (beta chain) derives from a study of T-cell reconstitution after alpha-beta-depleted transplantation in children (dated by TCRdb to 2016 to 2017). The study in broad terms: Using TCR repertoire profiling, the study quantitatively followed how T-cell immune reconstitution unfolded in children after TCRalphabeta/CD19-depleted allogeneic hematopoietic cell transplantation.

The treatment or condition label corresponds to: allogeneic hematopoietic cell transplantation with graft depleted of TCRalphabeta T cells and CD19 B cells. Transplant recipients were children who received TCRalphabeta/CD19-depleted allogeneic hematopoietic cell grafts. V ends up 5 bases short and J 4 bases short, with an unmatched junction base count of 6. Based on the germline V gene, the CDR1 and CDR2 sequences are SGHTA and FQGNSA. Taken from cysteine to phenylalanine, the CDR3 has 14 residues. The entry retains the CDR3 DNA only, 42 bases that are in frame from base 1. What the work shows at the level of the full study, not this receptor alone: In some patients, high TCRbeta diversity at day 60 was attributed to recipient T cells and intrathymic progenitors that had survived conditioning. About two months after transplant, the apparently early recovery of alphabetaT-cell counts reportedly depended on just several hundred clones that had expanded rapidly and came from non-depleted graft cells. The frequencies of hyperexpanded clones fell over the following months, and after one year, T-cell counts and TCRbeta diversity were mostly attributed to newly produced T cells.

This clonotype was picked up many times. Its antigen is still unknown. There are no base qualities to consult, and no much larger clone falls within one base. Libraries were built with PCR. Sequencing instrument: Illumina HiSeq 2500. To normalize quantification of the TCRbeta repertoire, the TCR libraries were built with molecular barcoding that relied on unique molecular identifiers. TCRdb itself trimmed the public reads at Q25 with fastp, ran MiXCR and retained productive beta chains. Rows are combined by CDR3 protein, so each entry shows the most common genes and DNA. The sample yields about 300,000 distinct CDR3 sequences; less than 9.5% were counted once. The ten largest clones add up to 9.1% of the sample.

The source material was peripheral blood, sampled 360 days after TCRalphabeta/CD19-depleted stem cell transplant. This receptor was identified in a female patient aged 2-10 years who had a stem cell transplant for Fanconi anemia, so the T cells may come from the graft donor. The chain is made from TRBV7-2 and TRBJ2-3; 7 central bases correspond to TRBD2. In nucleotides, the sequence is TGTGCCAGCAGCCCCCGACTAGCCCCAGATACGCAGTATTTT. This gives the protein CASSPRLAPDTQYF.